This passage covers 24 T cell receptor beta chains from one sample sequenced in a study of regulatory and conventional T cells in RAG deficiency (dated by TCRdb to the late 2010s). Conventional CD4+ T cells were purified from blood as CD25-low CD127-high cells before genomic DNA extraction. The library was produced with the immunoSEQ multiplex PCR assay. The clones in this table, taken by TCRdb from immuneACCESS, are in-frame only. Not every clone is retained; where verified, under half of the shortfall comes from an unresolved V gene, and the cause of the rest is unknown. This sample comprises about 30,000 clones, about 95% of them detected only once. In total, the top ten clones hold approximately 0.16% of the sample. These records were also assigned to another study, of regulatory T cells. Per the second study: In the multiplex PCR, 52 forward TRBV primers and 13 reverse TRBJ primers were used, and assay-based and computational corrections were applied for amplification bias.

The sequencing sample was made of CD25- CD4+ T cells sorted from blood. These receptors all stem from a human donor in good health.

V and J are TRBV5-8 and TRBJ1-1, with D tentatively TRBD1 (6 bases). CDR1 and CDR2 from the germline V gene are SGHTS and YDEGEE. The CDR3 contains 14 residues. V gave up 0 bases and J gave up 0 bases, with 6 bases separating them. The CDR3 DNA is TGTGCCAGCAGCTTGGGACAGGTGAACACTGAAGCTTTCTTT. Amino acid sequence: CASSLGQVNTEAFF.

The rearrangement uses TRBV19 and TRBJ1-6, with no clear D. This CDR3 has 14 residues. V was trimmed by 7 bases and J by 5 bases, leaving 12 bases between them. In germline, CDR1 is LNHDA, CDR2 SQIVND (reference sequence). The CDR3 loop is CASNWARDNSPLHF. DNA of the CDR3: TGTGCCAGTAACTGGGCCCGAGATAATTCACCCCTCCACTTT.

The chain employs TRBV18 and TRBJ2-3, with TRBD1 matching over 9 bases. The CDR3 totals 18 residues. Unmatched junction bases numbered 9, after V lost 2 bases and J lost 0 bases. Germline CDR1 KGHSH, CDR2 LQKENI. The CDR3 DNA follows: TGTGCCAGCTCACCATCGGACAGGGGAGGCCCTAGCACAGATACGCAGTATTTT. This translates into CASSPSDRGGPSTDTQYF.

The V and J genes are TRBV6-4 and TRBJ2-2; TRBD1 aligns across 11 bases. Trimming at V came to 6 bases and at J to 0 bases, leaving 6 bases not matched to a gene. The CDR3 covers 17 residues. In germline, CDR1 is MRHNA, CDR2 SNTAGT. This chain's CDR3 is CASSQGQGAPNTGELFF. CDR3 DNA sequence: TGTGCCAGCAGCCAAGGACAGGGGGCCCCGAACACCGGGGAGCTGTTTTTT.

The CDR3 spells CASSRLGVDTEAFF. CDR3 sequence (DNA): TGCGCCAGCAGCCGCTTAGGGGTGGACACTGAAGCTTTCTTT. The genes are TRBV4-1 and TRBJ1-1; a weak D match, TRBD1 (5 bases). Germline V lookup: CDR1 MGHRA, CDR2 YSYEKL. CDR3 length equals 14 residues. Trimming took 4 bases from V and 3 from J, leaving 12 bases between them.

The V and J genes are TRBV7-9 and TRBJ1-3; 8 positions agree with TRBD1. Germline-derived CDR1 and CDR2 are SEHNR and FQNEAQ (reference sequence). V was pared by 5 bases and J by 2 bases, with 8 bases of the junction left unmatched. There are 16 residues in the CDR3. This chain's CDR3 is CASSTGQGNTGNTIYF. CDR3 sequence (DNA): TGTGCCAGCAGCACCGGACAGGGAAACACTGGAAACACCATATATTTT.

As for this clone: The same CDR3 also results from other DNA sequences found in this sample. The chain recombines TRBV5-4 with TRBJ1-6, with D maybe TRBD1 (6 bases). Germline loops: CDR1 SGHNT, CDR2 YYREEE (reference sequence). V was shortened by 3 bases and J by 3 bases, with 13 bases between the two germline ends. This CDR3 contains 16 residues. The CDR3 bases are TGTGCCAGCAGCTCGGGGAGGGGGAACTATAATTCACCCCTCCACTTT. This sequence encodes CASSSGRGNYNSPLHF.

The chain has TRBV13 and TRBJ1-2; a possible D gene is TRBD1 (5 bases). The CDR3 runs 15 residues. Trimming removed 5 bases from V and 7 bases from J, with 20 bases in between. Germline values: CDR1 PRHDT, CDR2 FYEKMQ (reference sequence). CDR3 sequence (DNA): TGTGCCAGCAGCCCCTCCCCCCAGGGCGGGGGTGGCTACACCTTC. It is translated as CASSPSPQGGGGYTF. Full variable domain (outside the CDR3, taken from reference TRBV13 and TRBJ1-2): AAGVIQSPRHLIKEKRETATLKCYPIPRHDTVYWYQQGPGQDPQFLISFYEKMQSDKGSIPDRFSAQQFSDYHSELNMSSLELGDSALYFCASSPSPQGGGGYTFGSGTRLTVV.

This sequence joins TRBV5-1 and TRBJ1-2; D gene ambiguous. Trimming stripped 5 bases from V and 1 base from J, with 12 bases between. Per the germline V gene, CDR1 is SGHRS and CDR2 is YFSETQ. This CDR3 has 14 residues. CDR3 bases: TGCGCCAGCAGTGAGGGCAGCGTTAACTATGGCTACACCTTC. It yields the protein CASSEGSVNYGYTF.

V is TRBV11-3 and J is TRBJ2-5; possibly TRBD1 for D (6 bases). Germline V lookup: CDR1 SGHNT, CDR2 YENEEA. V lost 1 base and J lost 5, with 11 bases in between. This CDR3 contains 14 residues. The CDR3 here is CASSLGPGQETQYF. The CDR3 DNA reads TGTGCCAGCAGCTTAGGGCCCGGACAGGAGACCCAGTACTTC.

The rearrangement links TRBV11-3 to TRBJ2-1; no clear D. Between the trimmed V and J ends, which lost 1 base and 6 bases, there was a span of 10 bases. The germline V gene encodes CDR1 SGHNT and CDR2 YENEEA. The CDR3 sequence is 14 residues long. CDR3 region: CASSLGLVGNEQFF. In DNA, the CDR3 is TGTGCCAGCAGCTTAGGTCTAGTTGGCAATGAGCAGTTCTTC. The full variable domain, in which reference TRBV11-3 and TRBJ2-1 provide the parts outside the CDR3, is EAGVVQSPRYKIIEKKQPVAFWCNPISGHNTLYWYLQNLGQGPELLIRYENEEAVDDSQLPKDRFSAERLKGVDSTLKIQPAELGDSAVYLCASSLGLVGNEQFFGPGTRLTVL.

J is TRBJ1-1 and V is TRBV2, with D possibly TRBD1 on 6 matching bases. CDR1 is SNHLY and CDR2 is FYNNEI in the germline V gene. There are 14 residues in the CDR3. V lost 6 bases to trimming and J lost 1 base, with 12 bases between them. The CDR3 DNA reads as TGTGCCAGCAGCCGTTTACAGGGGAACACTGAAGCTTTCTTT. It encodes CASSRLQGNTEAFF.

The CDR3 DNA reads TGTGCCAGCAGCTTACCCGGGACAGTCCCAGGGTTCTTC. Its protein is CASSLPGTVPGFF. The gene calls are TRBV11-2 and TRBJ2-1; 7 nucleotides agree with TRBD1. This CDR3 region has 13 residues. The trim removed 2 bases at V and 15 bases at J, leaving 10 bases unmatched. CDR1 SGHAT and CDR2 FQNNGV come from the germline V gene.

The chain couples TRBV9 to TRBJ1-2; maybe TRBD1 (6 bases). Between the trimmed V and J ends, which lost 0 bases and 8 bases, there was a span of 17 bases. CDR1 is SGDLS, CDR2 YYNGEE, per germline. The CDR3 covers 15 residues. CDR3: CASSVDGYRVGGYTF. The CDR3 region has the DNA TGTGCCAGCAGCGTAGATGGATACAGGGTGGGAGGCTACACCTTC.

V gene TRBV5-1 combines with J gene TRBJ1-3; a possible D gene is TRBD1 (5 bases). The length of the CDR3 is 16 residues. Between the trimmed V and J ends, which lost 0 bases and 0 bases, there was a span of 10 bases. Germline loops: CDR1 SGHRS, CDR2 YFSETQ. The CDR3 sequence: CASSLGRGLSGNTIYF. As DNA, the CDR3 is TGCGCCAGCAGCTTGGGCCGGGGACTCTCTGGAAACACCATATATTTT.

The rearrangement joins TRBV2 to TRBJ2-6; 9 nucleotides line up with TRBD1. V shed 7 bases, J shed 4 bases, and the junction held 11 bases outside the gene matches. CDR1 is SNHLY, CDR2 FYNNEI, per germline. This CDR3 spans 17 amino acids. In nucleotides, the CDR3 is TGTGCCAGCATCGGGGGGACAGGGAGGATAGGGGCCAACGTCCTGACTTTC. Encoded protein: CASIGGTGRIGANVLTF. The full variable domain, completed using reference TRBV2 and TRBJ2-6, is EPEVTQTPSHQVTQMGQEVILRCVPISNHLYFYWYRQILGQKVEFLVSFYNNEISEKSEIFDDQFSVERPDGSNFTLKIRSTKLEDSAMYFCASIGGTGRIGANVLTFGAGSRLTVL.

The CDR3 loop reads CASSGTAGALINEQFF. The CDR3 nucleotides read TGTGCCAGCAGTGGGACGGCGGGGGCCCTCATCAATGAGCAGTTCTTC. The rearrangement links TRBV6-1 to TRBJ2-1, with D tentatively TRBD2 (7 bases). Trimming left V 4 bases short and J 6 bases short, with 19 bases between. The germline V gene encodes CDR1 MNHNS and CDR2 SASEGT. The CDR3 length is 16 residues.

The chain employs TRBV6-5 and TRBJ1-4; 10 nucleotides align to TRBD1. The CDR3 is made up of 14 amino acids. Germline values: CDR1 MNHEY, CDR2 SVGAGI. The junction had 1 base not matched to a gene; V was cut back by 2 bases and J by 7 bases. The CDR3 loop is CASSYDRGREKLFF. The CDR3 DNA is TGTGCCAGCAGTTACGACAGGGGGCGTGAAAAACTGTTTTTT.

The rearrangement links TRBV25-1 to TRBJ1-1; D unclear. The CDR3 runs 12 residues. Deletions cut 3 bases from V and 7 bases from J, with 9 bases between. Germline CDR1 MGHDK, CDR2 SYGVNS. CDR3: CASSDLRREAFF. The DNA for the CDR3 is TGTGCCAGCAGTGATTTGAGGCGTGAAGCTTTCTTT.

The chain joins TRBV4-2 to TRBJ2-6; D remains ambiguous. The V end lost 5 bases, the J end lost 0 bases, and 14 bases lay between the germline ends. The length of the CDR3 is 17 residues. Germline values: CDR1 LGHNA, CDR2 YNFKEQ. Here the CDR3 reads CASSTMYSYSGANVLTF. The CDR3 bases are TGTGCCAGCAGCACAATGTACAGCTACTCTGGGGCCAACGTCCTGACTTTC.

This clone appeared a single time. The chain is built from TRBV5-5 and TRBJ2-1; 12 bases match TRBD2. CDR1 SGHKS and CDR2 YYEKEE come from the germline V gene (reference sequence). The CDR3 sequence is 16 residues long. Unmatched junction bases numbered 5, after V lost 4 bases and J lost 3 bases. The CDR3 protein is CASSRGLAGYYNEQFF. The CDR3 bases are TGTGCCAGCAGCCGAGGACTAGCGGGGTACTACAATGAGCAGTTCTTC.

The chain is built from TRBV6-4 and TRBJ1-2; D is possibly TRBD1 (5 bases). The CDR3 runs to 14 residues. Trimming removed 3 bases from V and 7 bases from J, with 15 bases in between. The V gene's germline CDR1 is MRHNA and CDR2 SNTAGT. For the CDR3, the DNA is TGTGCCAGCAGTGAGGGCGGACCCAGGGCTGGCTACACCTTC. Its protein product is CASSEGGPRAGYTF.

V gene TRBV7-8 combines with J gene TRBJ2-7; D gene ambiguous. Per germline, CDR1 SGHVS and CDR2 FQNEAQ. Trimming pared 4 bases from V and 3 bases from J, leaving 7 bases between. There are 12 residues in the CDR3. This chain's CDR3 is CASSSLLYEQYF. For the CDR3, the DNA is TGTGCCAGCAGCTCCCTACTCTACGAGCAGTACTTC.

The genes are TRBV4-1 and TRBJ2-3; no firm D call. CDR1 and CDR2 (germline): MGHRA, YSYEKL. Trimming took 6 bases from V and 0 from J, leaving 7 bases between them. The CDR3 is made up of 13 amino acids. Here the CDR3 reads CASSLTSTDTQYF. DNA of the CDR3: TGCGCCAGCAGTCTTACTAGCACAGATACGCAGTATTTT.